Given below is one T cell receptor beta chain in context. Assay used: immunoSEQ multiplex PCR; TCRdb lists only in-frame clones, some missing. Here the sample spans about 91,000 clones, about 87% being singletons. These data belong to a study of T cells in localized non-small cell lung cancer. Germline V gene sequence: CDR1 MNHEY, CDR2 SMNVEV (reference sequence). V lost 4 bases, J lost 2 bases, and 15 bases lay in between. The CDR3 totals 15 residues. The receptor was isolated from a man aged 35 to 69 with stage I squamous cell lung carcinoma. The rearrangement uses TRBV27 and TRBJ2-7; D may be TRBD1 or TRBD2 (5 bases each). The specimen was peripheral blood, collected before any cancer treatment. CDR3 region: CASSSTGTDTYEQYF. CDR3 DNA: TGTGCCAGCAGTTCTACCGGGACGGATACCTACGAGCAGTACTTC.